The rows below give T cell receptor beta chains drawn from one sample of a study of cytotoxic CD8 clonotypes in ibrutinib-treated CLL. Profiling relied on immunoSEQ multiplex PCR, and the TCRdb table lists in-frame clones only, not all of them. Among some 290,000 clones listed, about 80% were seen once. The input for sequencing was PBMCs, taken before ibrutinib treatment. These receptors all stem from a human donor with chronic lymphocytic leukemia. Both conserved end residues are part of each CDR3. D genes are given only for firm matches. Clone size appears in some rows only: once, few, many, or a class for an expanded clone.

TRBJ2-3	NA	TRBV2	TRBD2	CASSERAGGGTDTQYF	TGTGCCAGCAGTGAAAGGGCGGGAGGGGGCACAGATACGCAGTATTTT
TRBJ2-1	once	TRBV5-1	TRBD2	CASSWRGLAGGNPYNEQFF	TGCGCCAGCAGCTGGCGTGGGCTAGCGGGAGGGAACCCCTACAATGAGCAGTTCTTC
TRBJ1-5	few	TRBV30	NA	CASGGGSNQPQHF	TGTGCCTCCGGAGGGGGGAGCAATCAGCCCCAGCATTTT
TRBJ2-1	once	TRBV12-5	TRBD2	CASGLVRYRRESHEQFF	TGTGCTAGTGGTTTGGTCCGATATCGGCGGGAGAGTCATGAGCAGTTCTTC
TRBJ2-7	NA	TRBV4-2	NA	CASSQRQGKAHEQYF	TGTGCCAGCAGCCAACGTCAGGGGAAGGCCCACGAGCAGTACTTC
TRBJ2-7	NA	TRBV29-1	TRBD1	CSVEGQGLNEQYF	TGCAGCGTTGAAGGACAGGGGCTTAACGAGCAGTACTTC
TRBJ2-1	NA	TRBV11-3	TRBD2	CASSLRLAGDNEQFF	TGTGCCAGCAGCTTAAGGCTAGCGGGGGACAATGAGCAGTTCTTC
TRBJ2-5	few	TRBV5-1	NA	CASSLLGRQETQYF	TGCGCCAGCAGCTTGTTAGGGCGACAAGAGACCCAGTACTTC
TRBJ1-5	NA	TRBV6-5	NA	CASSPGLGDQPQHF	TGTGCCAGCAGTCCAGGGTTAGGGGATCAGCCCCAGCATTTT
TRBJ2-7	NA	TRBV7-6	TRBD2	CASSLVTSGSYEQYF	TGTGCCAGCAGCTTAGTTACTAGCGGGAGCTACGAGCAGTACTTC
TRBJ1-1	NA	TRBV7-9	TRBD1	CASSPGQGASFGEAFF	TGTGCCAGCAGCCCAGGACAGGGGGCATCTTTTGGTGAAGCTTTCTTT
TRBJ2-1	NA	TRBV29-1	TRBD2	CSLTLPWTSGTYNEQFF	TGCAGCCTCACCCTCCCTTGGACTAGCGGGACTTACAATGAGCAGTTCTTC
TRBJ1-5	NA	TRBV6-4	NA	CASSDPVGGQPQHF	TGTGCCAGCAGTGACCCGGTGGGCGGTCAGCCCCAGCATTTT
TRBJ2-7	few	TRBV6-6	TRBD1	CASSPGQGVLEQYF	TGTGCCAGCAGTCCGGGACAGGGTGTCCTCGAGCAGTACTTC
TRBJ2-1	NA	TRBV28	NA	CASSTGTSQFF	TGTGCCAGCAGTACCGGGACCTCGCAGTTCTTC
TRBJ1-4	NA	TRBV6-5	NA	CASSLDGGDEKLFF	TGTGCCAGCAGCCTCGACGGCGGAGATGAAAAACTGTTTTTT
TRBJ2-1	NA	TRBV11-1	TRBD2	CASSLGLARSSYNEQFF	TGTGCCAGCAGCTTGGGACTAGCGCGAAGCTCCTACAATGAGCAGTTCTTC